This T cell receptor (beta chain) stems from a study of CD8 T cells in Susac syndrome. Study background: Patients with Susac syndrome had blood drawn and were at that point therapy-naive, on corticosteroids, or on intravenous immunoglobulin alone.

The RNA input was roughly 0.45 to 1 ug, and it was reverse transcribed with random hexamers. TCRdb reprocessed the immunoSEQ multiplex PCR reads via MiXCR and lists one record per CDR3 protein. Of 150,000 or so distinct CDR3 sequences listed, 95% are singletons. After removal of 3 bases from V and 5 bases from J, the junction contained 8 bases not matched to a gene. The CDR3 is 16 residues long. Germline assignment: CDR1 MDHEN and CDR2 SYDVKM. The specimen sequenced was CD4+ T cells from PBMCs. The TCR comes from a human donor with Susac syndrome. The chain links TRBV28 to TRBJ2-5, with 11 bases lining up with TRBD2. CDR3: CASSFSVAGGVETQYF. CDR3 nucleotides: TGTGCCAGCAGTTTTTCGGTAGCGGGGGGGGTTGAGACCCAGTACTTC.